The 31 T cell receptor beta chains below all came from one sample that was sequenced in a study of shared clonotypes between healthy human individuals. Some clones are missing from TCRdb's copy, which holds only in-frame ones; the method was immunoSEQ multiplex PCR. The sample consists of 850,000 to 1,200,000 clones, about 75% of them appearing once. Material for sequencing was memory CD4+ T cells sorted from blood. Subset noted: CD45RA-negative fraction. The receptors here all came from a young man in good health.

The chain joins TRBV28 to TRBJ1-1; no clear D gene. The CDR3 contains 10 residues. CDR1 is MDHEN and CDR2 is SYDVKM in the germline V gene. V lost 8 bases and J 6 bases, leaving 7 bases between the germline ends. In nucleotides, the CDR3 is TGTGCCAGCGGTCAGGCTGAAGCTTTCTTT. It is translated as CASGQAEAFF.

This chain links TRBV12-5 with TRBJ1-5; no reliable D call. Germline V gene lookup returns CDR1 LGHNT and CDR2 FRNRAP. CDR3 length equals 16 residues. V was shortened by 2 bases and J by 0 bases, with 11 bases between the two germline ends. CDR3 bases: TGTGCTAGTGGTTTGATGTACGCGGATAGCAATCAGCCCCAGCATTTT. This gives the protein CASGLMYADSNQPQHF.

This clone appeared once. V gene TRBV19 combines with J gene TRBJ1-2; the D is unclear. The CDR3 is 14 residues long. The germline gives CDR1 LNHDA, CDR2 SQIVND (reference sequence). V lost 3 bases and J lost 0, with 8 bases in between. The CDR3 spells CASSIGPTNYGYTF. CDR3 in DNA: TGTGCCAGTAGTATCGGTCCAACTAACTATGGCTACACCTTC.

This sequence joins TRBV5-1 and TRBJ2-1; maybe TRBD1 (5 bases). Trimming cost V 0 bases and J 6 bases, with 13 bases left between them. Germline V lookup: CDR1 SGHRS, CDR2 YFSETQ. This CDR3 spans 15 amino acids. The CDR3 loop is CASSLGEKGSNEQFF. As DNA, the CDR3 is TGCGCCAGCAGCTTGGGAGAGAAGGGGTCCAATGAGCAGTTCTTC. The full variable domain, with the rest looked up from reference TRBV5-1 and TRBJ2-1, is KAGVTQTPRYLIKTRGQQVTLSCSPISGHRSVSWYQQTPGQGLQFLFEYFSETQRNKGNFPGRFSGRQFSNSRSEMNVSTLELGDSALYLCASSLGEKGSNEQFFGPGTRLTVL.

The CDR3 protein is CAQLKDRGYLPQHF. CDR3 sequence (DNA): TGTGCCCAGCTGAAGGACAGGGGGTATCTGCCCCAGCATTTT. This sequence joins TRBV30 and TRBJ1-5, with 10 positions matching TRBD1. CDR3 length equals 14 residues. The germline V gene has CDR1 GTSNPN and CDR2 SVGIG (reference sequence). Trimming at V came to 8 bases and at J to 9 bases, leaving 13 bases not matched to a gene.

This clone was seen a single time. The chain recombines TRBV19 with TRBJ2-4; D call uncertain. Germline CDR1 reads LNHDA; CDR2 reads SQIVND (reference sequence). Trimming removed 5 bases at V and 7 bases at J, with 21 bases between. This CDR3 contains 16 residues. The CDR3 reads CASSSPGPNRWNIQYF. The CDR3 DNA is TGTGCCAGTAGTTCGCCCGGCCCAAATCGGTGGAACATTCAGTACTTC.

The chain combines TRBV5-1 with TRBJ2-1; D call uncertain. The germline V and J ends were trimmed by 4 bases and 5 bases, with 16 bases remaining between them. The CDR3 extends over 15 amino acids. Germline loops: CDR1 SGHRS, CDR2 YFSETQ. This CDR3 is CASSTTLELNNEQFF. DNA for the CDR3: TGCGCCAGCAGCACAACACTGGAACTTAACAATGAGCAGTTCTTC.

In regard to this clone: The identical CDR3 is also encoded by other nucleotide sequences in the sample. This chain uses TRBV7-2 with TRBJ2-7, with TRBD2 as a possible D gene (7 bases). The V end was cut by 2 bases, the J end by 1 base, with 9 bases between. This CDR3 region has 14 residues. Looked up from germline, CDR1 is SGHTA and CDR2 is FQGNSA. CDR3 amino acids: CASSLRGASYEQYF. CDR3 sequence (DNA): TGTGCCAGCAGCTTACGGGGGGCTTCCTACGAGCAGTACTTC. The full variable domain, in which reference TRBV7-2 and TRBJ2-7 provide the parts outside the CDR3, is GAGVSQSPSNKVTEKGKDVELRCDPISGHTALYWYRQSLGQGLEFLIYFQGNSAPDKSGLPSDRFSAERTGGSVSTLTIQRTQQEDSAVYLCASSLRGASYEQYFGPGTRLTVT.

The chain employs TRBV5-1 and TRBJ2-7, with 9 positions matching TRBD1. The V gene's germline CDR1 is SGHRS and CDR2 YFSETQ. Trimming cost V 4 bases and J 3 bases; bases outside gene matches: 11. The CDR3 extends over 16 amino acids. DNA for the CDR3: TGCGCCAGCAGCCTTAGCTTCGGGACAGGGCTCTACGAGCAGTACTTC. Translation gives CASSLSFGTGLYEQYF.

The genes are TRBV30 and TRBJ2-7; D is perhaps TRBD1 (6 bases). This CDR3 region has 11 residues. Germline CDR1 and CDR2: GTSNPN and SVGIG (reference sequence). V lost 5 bases, J lost 7 bases, and 12 bases lay in between. The CDR3 is CAWQTGREQYF. CDR3 nucleotide sequence: TGTGCCTGGCAAACAGGGAGAGAGCAGTACTTC.

The genes are TRBV10-1 and TRBJ2-3; tentative D call: TRBD2 (6 bases). The V gene's germline CDR1 is WNHNN and CDR2 SYGVQD (reference sequence). This CDR3 spans 15 amino acids. V lost 2 bases and J lost 4, with 13 bases in between. CDR3 protein: CASSEPAGGPDTQYF. As DNA, the CDR3 is TGCGCCAGCAGTGAGCCAGCGGGCGGCCCAGATACGCAGTATTTT.

This clone was found once. V usage is TRBV9 and J usage is TRBJ2-3; 10 bases are shared with TRBD2. Germline loops: CDR1 SGDLS, CDR2 YYNGEE. Germline trimming cut 4 bases from V and 1 base from J; bases unmatched to any gene: 9. This CDR3 comprises 17 residues. CDR3 nucleotide sequence: TGTGCCAGCAGCCCAAAGGGAGGGACTAGCGGCACAGATACGCAGTATTTT. Protein: CASSPKGGTSGTDTQYF.

This chain uses TRBV21-1 with TRBJ1-3. TRBV21-1 is described as a pseudogene. The CDR3 runs 19 residues. As DNA, the CDR3 is TGTGCCAGCAGCAAATTCCGATCGGGACGGCCCTCCTCTGGAAACACCATATATTTT. Residues: CASSKFRSGRPSSGNTIYF.

The chain links TRBV15 to TRBJ2-5; the D gene is possibly TRBD2 (5 bases). The germline gives CDR1 LNHNV, CDR2 YYDKDF (reference sequence). V was shortened by 5 bases and J by 5 bases, with 18 bases between the two germline ends. This CDR3 region has 15 residues. CDR3: CATSGLVGAHETQYF. The CDR3 nucleotides read TGTGCCACCAGCGGTCTGGTGGGAGCCCATGAGACCCAGTACTTC.

The gene calls are TRBV6-1 and TRBJ2-1; tentatively, D is TRBD2 (6 bases). The CDR3 covers 14 residues. V lost 8 bases and J lost 0, with 11 bases in between. The germline V gene encodes CDR1 MNHNS and CDR2 SASEGT. CDR3 loop: CASASVGSYNEQFF. For the CDR3, the DNA is TGTGCCAGCGCTAGCGTTGGCTCCTACAATGAGCAGTTCTTC.

This clone appeared a few times. V and J are TRBV27 and TRBJ2-1; a possible D gene is TRBD2 (6 bases). The CDR3 spans 13 residues. With 8 bases removed from V and 0 bases from J, the gap between germline ends came to 8 bases. CDR1 and CDR2 from the germline V gene are MNHEY and SMNVEV (reference sequence). As DNA, the CDR3 is TGTGCCAGCCGGGGGAGCTCCTACAATGAGCAGTTCTTC. Amino acid sequence: CASRGSSYNEQFF.

The chain carries TRBV7-8 and TRBJ2-7, with 8 positions matching TRBD2. V shed 0 bases and J 4 bases; nucleotides not matched to a gene: 5. CDR1 is SGHVS, CDR2 FQNEAQ, per germline. The CDR3 is 15 residues long. In DNA, the CDR3 is TGTGCCAGCAGCTTAGCGAGGACTAGCCTATACGAGCAGTACTTC. Amino acids: CASSLARTSLYEQYF.

The J gene is TRBJ1-4, the V gene TRBV2; D remains unclear. Germline CDR1 is SNHLY and CDR2 is FYNNEI. Trimming removed 7 bases at V and 4 bases at J, with 10 bases between. The length of the CDR3 is 13 residues. CDR3 nucleotides: TGTGCCAGCAACACGCAATATAATGAAAAACTGTTTTTT. Protein: CASNTQYNEKLFF.

The chain couples TRBV6-5 to TRBJ2-1; a weak D match, TRBD1 (6 bases). This CDR3 region has 11 residues. Germline V gives CDR1 MNHEY, CDR2 SVGAGI. Trimming took 6 bases from V and 10 from J, leaving 10 bases between them. CDR3 loop: CASSQGQEQFF. For the CDR3, the DNA is TGTGCCAGCAGCCAGGGACAAGAGCAGTTCTTC.

The chain joins TRBV2 to TRBJ2-3, with 8 bases lining up with TRBD2. The germline V gene has CDR1 SNHLY and CDR2 FYNNEI. The length of the CDR3 is 15 residues. V dropped 5 bases and J dropped 0; count of bases not matched to a gene: 4. Here the CDR3 DNA reads TGTGCCAGCAGTATTCCGGGGGGGAGCACAGATACGCAGTATTTT. This translates into CASSIPGGSTDTQYF.

The CDR3 loop is CASSVLTGVNTEAFF. CDR3 nucleotide sequence: TGCGCCAGCAGCGTCCTTACAGGGGTGAACACTGAAGCTTTCTTT. This sequence joins TRBV5-1 and TRBJ1-1; TRBD1 agrees at 7 bases. The CDR3 has 15 residues. The germline CDR1 and CDR2 sequences are SGHRS and YFSETQ. After removal of 4 bases from V and 0 bases from J, the junction contained 6 bases not matched to a gene.

This clone came up a few times. The chain is built from TRBV2 and TRBJ1-6; D might be TRBD1 (6 bases). V lost 6 bases to trimming and J lost 6 bases, with 9 bases between them. The CDR3 runs 13 residues. Per the germline V gene, CDR1 is SNHLY and CDR2 is FYNNEI. CDR3 loop: CASRDSPNSPLHF. The CDR3 DNA reads as TGTGCCAGCAGGGACAGCCCTAATTCACCCCTCCACTTT.

This rearrangement joins TRBV2 to TRBJ1-5, with TRBD1 matching over 8 bases. The junction had 4 bases not matched to a gene; V was cut back by 7 bases and J by 2 bases. The length of the CDR3 is 14 residues. Germline V CDR1 and CDR2: SNHLY, FYNNEI. CDR3 protein: CASTDRGGNQPQHF. CDR3 in DNA: TGTGCCAGCACCGACAGGGGCGGCAATCAGCCCCAGCATTTT.

This sequence joins TRBV30 and TRBJ1-4, with 7 bases identical to TRBD1. The ends lost 4 bases at V and 3 bases at J; junction bases unmatched: 2. The CDR3 covers 13 residues. The germline CDR1 and CDR2 sequences are GTSNPN and SVGIG (reference sequence). The CDR3 bases are TGTGCCTGGACCCAGGGGGCTAATGAAAAACTGTTTTTT. It specifies CAWTQGANEKLFF.

The gene calls are TRBV18 and TRBJ1-1; maybe TRBD1 (6 bases). This CDR3 region has 14 residues. The germline CDR1 and CDR2 sequences are KGHSH and LQKENI. Between the trimmed V and J ends, which lost 2 bases and 1 base, there was a span of 8 bases. The CDR3 DNA sequence: TGTGCCAGCTCACCAATGGACAGGAACACTGAAGCTTTCTTT. This codes for CASSPMDRNTEAFF.

The chain uses TRBV5-1 and TRBJ1-2; 7 bases are a match to TRBD1. The CDR3 sequence is 13 residues long. The germline V gene encodes CDR1 SGHRS and CDR2 YFSETQ. V shed 2 bases, J shed 8 bases, and the junction held 6 bases outside the gene matches. In DNA, the CDR3 is TGCGCCAGCAGCTTAATTCAGGGGGACGGCTACACCTTC. This sequence encodes CASSLIQGDGYTF.

The chain couples TRBV28 to TRBJ1-2, with D maybe TRBD1 (5 bases). Germline lookup yields CDR1 MDHEN and CDR2 SYDVKM. The CDR3 covers 14 residues. V lost 6 bases and J lost 7, with 18 bases in between. The CDR3 loop reads CASRYSSRGSGYTF. DNA for the CDR3: TGTGCCAGCAGGTATTCTTCAAGGGGTTCTGGCTACACCTTC.

The J gene is TRBJ1-2, the V gene TRBV19; TRBD1 is a possible D gene (5 bases). Per the germline V gene, CDR1 is LNHDA and CDR2 is SQIVND (reference sequence). V shed 0 bases and J shed 2 bases, with 10 bases lying between them. This CDR3 comprises 15 residues. The CDR3 region has the DNA TGTGCCAGTAGTATAGAGTTGGGGGAGAACTATGGCTACACCTTC. It encodes CASSIELGENYGYTF.

The chain couples TRBV18 to TRBJ2-7; D is tentatively TRBD1 or TRBD2 (6 bases each). Trimming removed 3 bases at V and 0 bases at J, with 21 bases between. CDR1 KGHSH and CDR2 LQKENI come from the germline V gene. The CDR3 runs 18 residues. DNA of the CDR3: TGTGCCAGCTCACCCGCTCCCGGGGGCGGGAAACTCTCCTACGAGCAGTACTTC. It specifies CASSPAPGGGKLSYEQYF.

The chain has TRBV15 and TRBJ1-4, with TRBD1 matching 7 bases. CDR1 and CDR2 (germline): LNHNV, YYDKDF (reference sequence). CDR3 length: 15 residues. V lost 0 bases, J lost 8 bases, and 6 bases stayed unmatched. CDR3 bases: TGTGCCACCAGCAGAGATGGGACAGTGGAGGAAAAACTGTTTTTT. This sequence encodes CATSRDGTVEEKLFF.

This clone was seen a handful of times. This sample also contains other DNA sequences that code for the same CDR3. The chain recombines TRBV5-6 with TRBJ2-7; the D gene is possibly TRBD2 (5 bases). Trimming took off 3 bases at V and 7 bases at J, with 11 bases between the two ends. CDR1 and CDR2 (germline): SGHDT, YYEEEE. The CDR3 totals 12 residues. CDR3 region: CASSYNRGEQYF. The CDR3, as DNA: TGTGCCAGCAGCTATAACCGGGGAGAGCAGTACTTC.